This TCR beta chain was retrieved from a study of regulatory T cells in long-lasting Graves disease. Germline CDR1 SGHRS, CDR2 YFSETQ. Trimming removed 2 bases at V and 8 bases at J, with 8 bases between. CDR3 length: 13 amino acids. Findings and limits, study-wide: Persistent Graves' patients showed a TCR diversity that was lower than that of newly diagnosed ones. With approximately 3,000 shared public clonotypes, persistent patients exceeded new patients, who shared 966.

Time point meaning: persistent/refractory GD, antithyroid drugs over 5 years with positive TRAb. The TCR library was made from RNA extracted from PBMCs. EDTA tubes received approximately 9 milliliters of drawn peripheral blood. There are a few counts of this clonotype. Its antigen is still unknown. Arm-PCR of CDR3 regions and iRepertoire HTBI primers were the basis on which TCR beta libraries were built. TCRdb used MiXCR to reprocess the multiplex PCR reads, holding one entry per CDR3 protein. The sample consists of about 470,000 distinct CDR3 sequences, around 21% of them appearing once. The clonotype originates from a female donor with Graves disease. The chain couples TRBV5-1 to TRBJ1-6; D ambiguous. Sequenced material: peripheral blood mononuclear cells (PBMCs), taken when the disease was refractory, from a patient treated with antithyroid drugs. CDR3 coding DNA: TGCGCCAGCAGCTTAACAACGGATTCACCCCTCCACTTT. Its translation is CASSLTTDSPLHF.